These T cell receptor beta chains were read from a single sample in a study of technical replicates of blood from a handful of donors. Here immunoSEQ multiplex PCR was the method, and the copy in TCRdb shows in-frame clones only, minus some. Among about 100,000 clones listed, nearly 97% were seen once. What was sequenced was T cells isolated from PBMCs. These receptors were collected from a human donor in good health. The conserved cysteine and the conserved F or W are not part of the CDR3 here.

CDR3aa | v_gene
ASRSGTGDTGELF | TRBV5-1
ASSSQGAGANVLT | TRBV6-1
ANSLRRRANNQPQH | TRBV28
ASSLRGNTEAF | TRBV28
ASSAQGFRPSGSSYNEQF | TRBV28
ASSNGTSGRGETQY | TRBV2
ASSEATHYGYT | TRBV2
ASSRLADLNTGELF | TRBV14
ASSAGGNTEAF | TRBV7-9
SVVVQALEAF | TRBV29-1
ASTPGTEAF | TRBV21-1
ASTGISGNTIY | TRBV2
ASSQVENYGYT | TRBV4-1
ARSQLRIYEQY | TRBV5-3
ASSLDGRDTQY | TRBV7-9
ASSPLAGGLPGLF | TRBV7-3
ASSPSPIAHSSDTQY | TRBV18
ASSEVRGRTDTQY | TRBV6-1
ASSLTGTTEAF | TRBV28
ATRDRDGQPQH | TRBV2
ASSQVSSYEQY | TRBV14
ASSPDRGETQY | TRBV5-1
ASPTGANSGANVLT | TRBV7-3
TRLLRKGGYT | TRBV1
ASSLGTGEGYT | TRBV5-1
ASSQDQGTGNTIY | TRBV4-1